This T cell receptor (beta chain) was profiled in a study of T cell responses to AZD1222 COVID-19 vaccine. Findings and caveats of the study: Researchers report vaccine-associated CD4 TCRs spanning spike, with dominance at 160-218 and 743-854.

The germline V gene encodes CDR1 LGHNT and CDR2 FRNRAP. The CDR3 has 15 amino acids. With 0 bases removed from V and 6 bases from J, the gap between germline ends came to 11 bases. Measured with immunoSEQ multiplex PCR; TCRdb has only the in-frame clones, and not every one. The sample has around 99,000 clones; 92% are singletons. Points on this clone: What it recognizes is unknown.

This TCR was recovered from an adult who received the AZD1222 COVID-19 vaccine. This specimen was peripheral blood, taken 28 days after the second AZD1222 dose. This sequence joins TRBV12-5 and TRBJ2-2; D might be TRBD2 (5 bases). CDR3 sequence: CASGLVAGVAGELFF. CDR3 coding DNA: TGTGCTAGTGGTTTGGTAGCCGGGGTGGCCGGGGAGCTGTTTTTT.